The next 7 T cell receptor beta chains were all read from a single sample in a study of blood T cell repertoires in COVID-19. TCRdb's copy holds only in-frame clones and misses some; the assay was immunoSEQ multiplex PCR. The data contain about 130,000 clones, 75% to 90% of them singletons. Sequences were obtained from PBMCs or T cells enriched from blood (not recorded which). The source is a man aged 30-40 years who had recovered from COVID-19.

CDR3 region: CASTTGTSVAQYF. CDR3 in DNA: TGTGCCAGCACGACCGGAACGAGCGTGGCGCAGTATTTT. V usage is TRBV2 and J usage is TRBJ2-3; the D is unclear. Germline V gene sequence: CDR1 SNHLY, CDR2 FYNNEI. The CDR3 covers 13 residues. Trimming left V 7 bases short and J 10 bases short, with 18 bases between.

CDR3 sequence (DNA): TGCGCCAGCAGCCAAGATGCGGAAGAGACCCAGTACTTC. As protein: CASSQDAEETQYF. The rearrangement uses TRBV4-1 and TRBJ2-5; D unclear. The V gene lost 0 bases and the J gene lost 3 bases, with 5 bases spanning the gap. Looked up from germline, CDR1 is MGHRA and CDR2 is YSYEKL. CDR3 length: 13 amino acids.

The chain recombines TRBV2 with TRBJ1-1; D might be TRBD1 (5 bases). Germline V lookup: CDR1 SNHLY, CDR2 FYNNEI. V lost 2 bases and J lost 1, with 8 bases in between. This CDR3 region has 14 residues. CDR3 region: CASSEQGWNTEAFF. CDR3 coding DNA: TGTGCCAGCAGTGAACAGGGCTGGAACACTGAAGCTTTCTTT. The full variable domain, rest sourced from reference TRBV2 and TRBJ1-1, is EPEVTQTPSHQVTQMGQEVILRCVPISNHLYFYWYRQILGQKVEFLVSFYNNEISEKSEIFDDQFSVERPDGSNFTLKIRSTKLEDSAMYFCASSEQGWNTEAFFGQGTRLTVV.

This chain joins TRBV11-2 and TRBJ2-5, with TRBD1 matching 8 bases. CDR1 is SGHAT and CDR2 is FQNNGV in the germline V gene. CDR3 length: 15 residues. V shed 1 base and J 5 bases; nucleotides not matched to a gene: 6. DNA of the CDR3: TGTGCCAGCAGCTTAGGGCCGACAGGGGTGGAGACCCAGTACTTC. Translation: CASSLGPTGVETQYF.

This clone has only one observation. V usage is TRBV5-1 and J usage is TRBJ2-5; no definite D call. Germline V lookup: CDR1 SGHRS, CDR2 YFSETQ. This CDR3 has 13 amino acids. Trimming pared 7 bases from V and 3 bases from J, leaving 13 bases between. CDR3 protein: CASQAGLEETQYF. The DNA for the CDR3 is TGCGCCAGCCAAGCAGGTCTGGAAGAGACCCAGTACTTC.

The J gene is TRBJ2-7, the V gene TRBV6-4; TRBD1 is a possible D gene (6 bases). The CDR3 is made up of 14 amino acids. V lost 9 bases, J lost 6 bases, and 21 bases lay in between. CDR1 and CDR2 (germline): MRHNA, SNTAGT. CDR3 residues: CARTRPGQFPEQYV. CDR3 DNA sequence: TGTGCCAGGACCCGTCCGGGACAATTTCCCGAGCAGTACGTC.

This chain uses TRBV28 with TRBJ1-6; D possibly corresponds to TRBD1 (5 bases). Trimming shortened V by 1 base and J by 5 bases, and 9 bases separated the two germline ends. CDR3 size: 15 residues. Germline CDR1 is MDHEN and CDR2 is SYDVKM. The CDR3 nucleotides read TGTGCCAGCAGTTTATTAACAGGCGATAATTCACCCCTCCACTTT. Residues: CASSLLTGDNSPLHF.